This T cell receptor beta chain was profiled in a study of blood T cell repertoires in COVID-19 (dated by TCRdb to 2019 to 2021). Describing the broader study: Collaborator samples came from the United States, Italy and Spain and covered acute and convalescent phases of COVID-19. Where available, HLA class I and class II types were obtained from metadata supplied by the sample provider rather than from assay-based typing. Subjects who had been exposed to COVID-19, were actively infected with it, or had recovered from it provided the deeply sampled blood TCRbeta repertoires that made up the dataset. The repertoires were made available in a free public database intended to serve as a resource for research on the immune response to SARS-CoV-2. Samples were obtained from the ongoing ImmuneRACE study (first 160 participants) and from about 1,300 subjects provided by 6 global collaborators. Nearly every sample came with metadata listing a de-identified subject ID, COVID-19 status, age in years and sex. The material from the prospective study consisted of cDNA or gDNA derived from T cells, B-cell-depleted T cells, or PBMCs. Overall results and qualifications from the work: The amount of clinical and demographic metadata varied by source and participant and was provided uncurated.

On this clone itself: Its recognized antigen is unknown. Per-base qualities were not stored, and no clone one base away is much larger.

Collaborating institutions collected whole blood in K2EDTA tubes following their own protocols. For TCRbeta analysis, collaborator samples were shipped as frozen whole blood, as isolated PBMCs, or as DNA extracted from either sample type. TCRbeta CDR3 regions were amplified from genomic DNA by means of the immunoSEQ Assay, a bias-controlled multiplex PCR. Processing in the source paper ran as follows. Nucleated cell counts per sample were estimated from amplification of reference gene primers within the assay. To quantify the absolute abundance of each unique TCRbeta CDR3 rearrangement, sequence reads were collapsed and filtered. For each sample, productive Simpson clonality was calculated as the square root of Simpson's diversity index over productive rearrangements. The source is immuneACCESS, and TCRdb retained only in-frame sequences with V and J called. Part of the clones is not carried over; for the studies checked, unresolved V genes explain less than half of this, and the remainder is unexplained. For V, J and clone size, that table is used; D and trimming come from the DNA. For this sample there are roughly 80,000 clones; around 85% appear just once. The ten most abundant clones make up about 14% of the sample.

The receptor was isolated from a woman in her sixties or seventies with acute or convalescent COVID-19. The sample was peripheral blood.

The CDR3 protein is CARSDRQRNTEAFF. The DNA is TGTGCCAGAAGCGATCGACAGAGAAACACTGAAGCTTTCTTT. The receptor chain draws on TRBV5-3 and TRBJ1-1, with TRBD1 tentatively as D gene (5 bases match). TRBV5-3 is assigned to the ORF class and has an uncertain function. The CDR3 numbers 14 residues from cysteine through phenylalanine. Only the CDR3 DNA is retained, 42 bases long and in frame from the first base. V and J are truncated by 4 bases and 2 bases respectively, leaving an intervening sequence of 12 bases.